This record concerns one TCR beta chain sequence. CDR1 and CDR2 (germline): SGHTA, FQGNSA. With 4 bases clipped from V and 9 bases from J, the junction kept 15 bases outside the gene matches. The CDR3 is 18 residues long. Original processing notes: Estimation of nucleated cell counts was performed using reference gene primer amplification. TCRdb's table, derived via immunoSEQ multiplex PCR, lists solely in-frame clones and lacks some. Clone size and the V and J calls come from that table; the DNA yielded D and trimming. Among roughly 160,000 clones listed, around 89% were seen once. The sample is drawn from a study of blood T cell repertoires in COVID-19. For the study at large: Some COVID-19 samples were acute and others convalescent; all came from the United States, Italy and Spain. The cDNA or gDNA used as material had been derived from T cells, B-cell-depleted T cells, or PBMCs.

The receptor's source is a man aged 55 to 70 with acute or convalescent COVID-19. The sequencing sample was made of peripheral blood. This rearrangement joins TRBV7-2 to TRBJ2-4, with 13 bases lining up with TRBD2. DNA for the CDR3: TGTGCCAGCAGCTCCGTACTAGCGGGAGGGCCCAGTATTAGCATTCAGTACTTC. Translating it yields CASSSVLAGGPSISIQYF.